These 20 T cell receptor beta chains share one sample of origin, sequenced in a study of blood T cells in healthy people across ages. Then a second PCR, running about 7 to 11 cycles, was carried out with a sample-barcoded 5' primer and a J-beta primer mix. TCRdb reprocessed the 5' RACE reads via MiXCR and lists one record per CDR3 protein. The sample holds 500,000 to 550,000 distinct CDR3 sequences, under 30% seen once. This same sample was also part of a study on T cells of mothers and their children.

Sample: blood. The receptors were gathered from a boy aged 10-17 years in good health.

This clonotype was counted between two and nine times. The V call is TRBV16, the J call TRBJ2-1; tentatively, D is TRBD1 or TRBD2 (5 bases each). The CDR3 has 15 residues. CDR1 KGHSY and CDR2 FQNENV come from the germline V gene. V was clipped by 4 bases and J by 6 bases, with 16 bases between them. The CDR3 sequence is CASSPRGARINEQFF. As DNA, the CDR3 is TGTGCCAGCAGCCCCCGGGGCGCTCGAATCAATGAGCAGTTCTTC.

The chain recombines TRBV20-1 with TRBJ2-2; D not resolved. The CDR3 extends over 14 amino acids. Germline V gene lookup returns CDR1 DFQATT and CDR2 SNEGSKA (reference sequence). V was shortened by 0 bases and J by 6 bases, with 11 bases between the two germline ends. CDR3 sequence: CSARDRSSAGELFF. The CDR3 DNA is TGCAGTGCTAGAGATCGGAGCTCCGCCGGGGAGCTGTTTTTT.

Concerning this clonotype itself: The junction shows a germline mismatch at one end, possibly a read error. The CDR3 DNA reads TGTGCCAGCACGCCCCGGGGGCTCAGCAAAGATACGCAGTATTTT. Translated: CASTPRGLSKDTQYF. The chain carries TRBV27 and TRBJ2-3, with D perhaps given as TRBD1 or TRBD2 (6 bases each). The CDR3 consists of 15 residues. Per the germline V gene, CDR1 is MNHEY and CDR2 is SMNVEV (reference sequence).

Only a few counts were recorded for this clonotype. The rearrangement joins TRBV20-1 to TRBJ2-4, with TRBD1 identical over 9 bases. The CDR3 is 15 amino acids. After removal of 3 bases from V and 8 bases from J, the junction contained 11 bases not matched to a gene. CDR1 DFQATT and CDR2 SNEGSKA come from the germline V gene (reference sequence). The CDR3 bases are TGCAGTGCTAGCAAGACGACAGGGGGTTTTTACATTCAGTACTTC. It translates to CSASKTTGGFYIQYF.

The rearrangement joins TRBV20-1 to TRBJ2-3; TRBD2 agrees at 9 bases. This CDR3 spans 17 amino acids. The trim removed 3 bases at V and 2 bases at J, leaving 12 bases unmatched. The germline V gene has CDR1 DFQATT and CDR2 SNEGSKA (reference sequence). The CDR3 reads CSASLAGRLLFTDTQYF. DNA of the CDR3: TGCAGTGCTAGCCTAGCGGGGAGGCTTCTTTTCACAGATACGCAGTATTTT.

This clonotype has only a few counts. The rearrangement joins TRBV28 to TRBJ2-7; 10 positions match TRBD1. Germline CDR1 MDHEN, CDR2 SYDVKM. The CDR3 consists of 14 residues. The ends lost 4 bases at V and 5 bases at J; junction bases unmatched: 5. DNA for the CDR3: TGTGCCAGCAGTTCGGGACAGGGGCCCCACGAGCAGTACTTC. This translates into CASSSGQGPHEQYF.

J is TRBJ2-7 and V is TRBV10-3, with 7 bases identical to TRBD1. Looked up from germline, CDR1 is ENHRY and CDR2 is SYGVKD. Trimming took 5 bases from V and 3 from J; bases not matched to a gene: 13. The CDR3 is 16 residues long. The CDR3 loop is CAISNPTGVAVYEQYF. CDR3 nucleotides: TGTGCCATCAGTAATCCTACAGGGGTGGCGGTCTACGAGCAGTACTTC.

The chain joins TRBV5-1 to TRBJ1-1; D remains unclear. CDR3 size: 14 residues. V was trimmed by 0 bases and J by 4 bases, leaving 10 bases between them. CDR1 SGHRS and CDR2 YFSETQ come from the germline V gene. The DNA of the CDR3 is TGCGCCAGCAGCTTGGGAGCAGATACCACTGAAGCTTTCTTT. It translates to CASSLGADTTEAFF.

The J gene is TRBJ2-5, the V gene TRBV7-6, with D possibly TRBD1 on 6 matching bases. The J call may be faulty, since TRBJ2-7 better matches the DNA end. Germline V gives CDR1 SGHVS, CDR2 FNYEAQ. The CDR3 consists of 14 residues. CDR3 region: CASSLERQGHEQYF. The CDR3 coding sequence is TGTGCCAGCAGCTTAGAACGGCAGGGGCACGAGCAGTACTTC.

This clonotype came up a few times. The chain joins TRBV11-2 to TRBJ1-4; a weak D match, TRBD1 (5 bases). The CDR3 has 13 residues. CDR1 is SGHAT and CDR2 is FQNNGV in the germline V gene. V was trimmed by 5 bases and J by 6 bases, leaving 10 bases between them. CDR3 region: CASSPRVDEKLFF. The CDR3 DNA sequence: TGTGCCAGCAGCCCCAGGGTCGATGAAAAACTGTTTTTT.

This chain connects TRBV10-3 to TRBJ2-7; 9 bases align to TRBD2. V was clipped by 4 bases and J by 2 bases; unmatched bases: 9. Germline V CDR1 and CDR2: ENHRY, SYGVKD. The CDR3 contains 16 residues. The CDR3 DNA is TGTGCCATCAGTGTCTGGCGTCTAGCGGGAACCTACGAGCAGTACTTC. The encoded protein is CAISVWRLAGTYEQYF.

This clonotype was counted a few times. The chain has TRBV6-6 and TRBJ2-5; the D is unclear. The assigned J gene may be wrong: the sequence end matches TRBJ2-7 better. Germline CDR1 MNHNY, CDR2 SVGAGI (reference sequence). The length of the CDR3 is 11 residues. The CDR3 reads CATLKGHEQYF. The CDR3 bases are TGTGCCACCCTGAAGGGCCACGAGCAGTACTTC.

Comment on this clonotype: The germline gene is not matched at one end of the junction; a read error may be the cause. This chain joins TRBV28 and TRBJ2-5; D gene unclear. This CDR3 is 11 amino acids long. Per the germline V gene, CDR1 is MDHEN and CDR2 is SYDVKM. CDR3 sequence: CASSLSETLNF. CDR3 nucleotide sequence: TGTGCCAGCAGTTTATCCGAGACCCTAAACTTC.

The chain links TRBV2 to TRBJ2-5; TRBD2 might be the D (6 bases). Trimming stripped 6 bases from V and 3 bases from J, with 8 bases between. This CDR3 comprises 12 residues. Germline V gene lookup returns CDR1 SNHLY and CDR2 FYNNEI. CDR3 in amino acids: CASRGEEETQYF. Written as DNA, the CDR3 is TGTGCCAGCAGGGGGGAGGAAGAGACCCAGTACTTC.

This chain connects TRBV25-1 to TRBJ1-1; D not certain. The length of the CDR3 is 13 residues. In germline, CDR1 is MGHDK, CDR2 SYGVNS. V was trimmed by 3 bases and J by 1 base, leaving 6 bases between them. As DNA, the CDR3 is TGTGCCAGCAGTGAGACGGAGAACACTGAAGCTTTCTTT. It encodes CASSETENTEAFF.

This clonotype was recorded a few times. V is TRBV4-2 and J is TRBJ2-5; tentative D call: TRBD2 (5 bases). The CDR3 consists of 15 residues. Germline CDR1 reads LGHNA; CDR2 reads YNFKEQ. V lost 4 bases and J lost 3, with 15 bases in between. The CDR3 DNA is TGTGCCAGCAGCCGAGCGGACTCGTGGGAAGAGACCCAGTACTTC. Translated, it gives CASSRADSWEETQYF.

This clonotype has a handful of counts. The CDR3: CASSPRDLIHSGANVLTF. CDR3 in DNA: TGTGCCAGCAGCCCCAGGGACCTAATTCATTCTGGGGCCAACGTCCTGACTTTC. The chain combines TRBV13 with TRBJ2-6; D assignment may be TRBD1 or TRBD2 (5 bases each). The CDR3 is 18 residues long. The ends were cut back, 5 bases at V and 1 base at J, with 18 bases in the middle. Germline loops: CDR1 PRHDT, CDR2 FYEKMQ (reference sequence).

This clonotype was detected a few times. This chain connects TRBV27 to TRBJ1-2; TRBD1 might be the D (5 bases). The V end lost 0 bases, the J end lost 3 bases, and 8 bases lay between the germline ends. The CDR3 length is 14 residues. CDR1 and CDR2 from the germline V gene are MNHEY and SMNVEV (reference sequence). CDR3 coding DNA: TGTGCCAGCAGTTTATCGCGAGGGGACTATGGCTACACCTTC. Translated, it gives CASSLSRGDYGYTF.

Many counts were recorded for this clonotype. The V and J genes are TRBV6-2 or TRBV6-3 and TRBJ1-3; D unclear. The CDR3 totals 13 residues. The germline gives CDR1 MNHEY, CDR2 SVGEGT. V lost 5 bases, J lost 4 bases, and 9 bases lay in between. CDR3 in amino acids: CASSLRMGNTIYF. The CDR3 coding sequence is TGTGCCAGCAGTCTTCGGATGGGAAACACCATATATTTT.

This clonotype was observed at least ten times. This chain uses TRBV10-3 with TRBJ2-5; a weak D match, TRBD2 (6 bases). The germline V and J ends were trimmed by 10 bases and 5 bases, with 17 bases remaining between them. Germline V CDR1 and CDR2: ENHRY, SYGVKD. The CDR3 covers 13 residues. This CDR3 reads CATRTTQGETQYF. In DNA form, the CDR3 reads TGTGCCACCCGGACTACCCAAGGGGAGACCCAGTACTTC.